The T cell receptor beta chain described here comes from a study of OX40 agonist ivuxolimab in advanced cancers. Overall study context: Partial response was recorded in three patients: one hepatocellular carcinoma and two cutaneous melanoma cases. Study-wide results and caveats: Partial responders at 0.1-3.0 mg/kg showed near-lowest clonal expansion. At doses 0.1 to 3.0 mg/kg, CD4+ and CD8+ clones expanded.

To note about this clone: Its antigen is still unknown.

Baseline, cycle 4 day 1, and cycle 7 day 1 were the blood sampling points. Assay used: immunoSEQ multiplex PCR; TCRdb lists only in-frame clones, some missing. The repertoire consists of 70,000 to 95,000 clones, with about 94% occurring once and the leading ten covering 20%. In germline, CDR1 is GTSNPN, CDR2 SVGIG (reference sequence). The CDR3 is 11 amino acids. Trimming left V 1 base short and J 10 bases short, with 10 bases between. Material: CD4+ or CD8+ T cells sorted from blood, obtained in a trial of the OX40 agonist ivuxolimab. This sequence joins TRBV30 and TRBJ1-1; D gene unclear. The sequence was collected from an adult with an advanced solid tumor such as melanoma, head and neck, liver or kidney cancer. CDR3 in amino acids: CAWSAQYGAFF. For the CDR3, the DNA is TGTGCCTGGAGTGCGCAATACGGAGCTTTCTTT.